This entry is about one TCR beta chain. The CDR3 has 14 amino acids. Germline CDR1 SGHVS, CDR2 FQNEAQ. The V gene lost 1 base and the J gene lost 10 bases, with 14 bases spanning the gap. This record belongs to a study of PD-1 blockade in mismatch repair-deficient tumors. In the study overall: Patients had approximately 11 mismatch repair-deficient cancer types and were previously treated and progressing.

All patients were mismatch repair deficient, assessed by either PCR or immunohistochemistry. Generated by immunoSEQ multiplex PCR, the TCRdb table keeps only in-frame clones and is missing some. The sample carries tens of thousands of clones, around 79% recorded once. The sequences come from peripheral blood, collected 4 weeks after starting pembrolizumab. The chain carries TRBV7-8 and TRBJ2-1; D is unclear. This sequence was found in an adult with mismatch repair-deficient cancer. CDR3 bases: TGTGCCAGCAGCTTAGGGGCTAGAGTGTGGGAGCAGTTCTTC. It translates to CASSLGARVWEQFF.